These T cell receptor beta chains were read from a single sample in a study of shared clonotypes between healthy human individuals. Profiling relied on immunoSEQ multiplex PCR, and the TCRdb table lists in-frame clones only, not all of them. Here the sample spans about 2,100,000 clones, 90% to 95% being singletons. Sequencing was performed on naive CD8+ T cells from PBMCs. The receptors were sampled from a man between 18 and 29 years old in good health. Some clones in this sample may be carry-over from other donors' samples. The CDR3 runs from the conserved cysteine through the conserved F or W. A D gene is named only where the DNA matches it firmly. Clone size, where shown, is once, few, many, or a class for clones that have expanded.

D: NA; V: TRBV4-3; J: TRBJ2-7; size: NA; DNA: TGCGCCAGCAGCCAAGTATTCTCGGGTAACGCCGAGCAGTACTTC; CDR3: CASSQVFSGNAEQYF
D: TRBD1; V: TRBV7-8; J: TRBJ2-1; size: once; DNA: TGTGCCAGCAGCTTAGGAGCAGGGGGTAAGTTCTTC; CDR3: CASSLGAGGKFF
D: NA; V: TRBV19; J: TRBJ2-7; size: NA; DNA: TGTGCCAGTAGTATTTCCAGGGGATCCCACGAGCAGTACTTC; CDR3: CASSISRGSHEQYF
D: NA; V: TRBV7-9; J: TRBJ1-1; size: few; DNA: TGTGCCAGCACCCCACCGGTGGTAAACACTGAAGCTTTCTTT; CDR3: CASTPPVVNTEAFF
D: NA; V: TRBV28; J: TRBJ1-6; size: NA; DNA: TGTGCCCTGAGGAGCTCCTATAATCCACCCCTCCACTTT; CDR3: CALRSSYNPPLHF
D: TRBD2; V: TRBV5-1; J: TRBJ2-1; size: NA; DNA: TGCGCCAGTATAGCGGGAGGGAATGAGCAGTTCTTC; CDR3: CASIAGGNEQFF
D: TRBD2; V: TRBV7-9; J: TRBJ2-1; size: NA; DNA: TGTGCCAGCAGCGTCGGGACTAGCGGAACCTTACTGCAGTTCTTC; CDR3: CASSVGTSGTLLQFF
D: TRBD1; V: TRBV28; J: TRBJ2-7; size: NA; DNA: TGTGCCAGCAGTTTATCTTGGGACAGGGTAAACTACGAGCAGTACTTC; CDR3: CASSLSWDRVNYEQYF
D: NA; V: TRBV9; J: TRBJ2-5; size: NA; DNA: TGTGCCAGCAGCGTACCGCAAGAGACCCAGTACTTC; CDR3: CASSVPQETQYF
D: TRBD2; V: TRBV6-5; J: TRBJ2-7; size: NA; DNA: TGTGCCAGCAGTTCTGGGACTAGGGCCTACGAGCAGTACTTC; CDR3: CASSSGTRAYEQYF
D: NA; V: TRBV19; J: TRBJ2-2; size: NA; DNA: TGTGCCAGTAGGCTGGCCTCGGCGGGAGGGGAGCTGTTTTTT; CDR3: CASRLASAGGELFF
D: NA; V: TRBV13; J: TRBJ2-7; size: NA; DNA: TGTGCCAGCAGCTCTGGACCCGTTGACGAGCAGTACTTC; CDR3: CASSSGPVDEQYF
D: NA; V: TRBV7-2; J: TRBJ1-1; size: NA; DNA: TGTGCCAGCAGCTCCCCGGCAGGTTGGATCACTGAAGCTTTCTTT; CDR3: CASSSPAGWITEAFF
D: NA; V: TRBV6-6; J: TRBJ2-1; size: NA; DNA: TGTGCCAGCAGTTACGGCGGTCGGAATGAGCAGTTCTTC; CDR3: CASSYGGRNEQFF
D: NA; V: TRBV5-6; J: TRBJ1-1; size: NA; DNA: TGTGCCAGCAGCTCTAACAGGGTTGGAGCTTTCTTT; CDR3: CASSSNRVGAFF
D: NA; V: TRBV28; J: TRBJ1-5; size: NA; DNA: TGTGCCAGCAGTTGGCGGAGGGGAAAGCAGCCCCAGCATTTT; CDR3: CASSWRRGKQPQHF
D: NA; V: TRBV7-9; J: TRBJ2-6; size: NA; DNA: TGTGCCAGCAGCTTAGGGGTGAGGGCTGGGGCCAACGTCCTGACTTTC; CDR3: CASSLGVRAGANVLTF
D: NA; V: TRBV30; J: TRBJ1-2; size: NA; DNA: TGTGCCTGGAGTGTTGGTGGGATCTATGGCTACACCTTC; CDR3: CAWSVGGIYGYTF
D: NA; V: TRBV4-1; J: TRBJ2-2; size: NA; DNA: TGCGCCAGCAGCCAATTACAGGTCACCGGGGAGCTGTTTTTT; CDR3: CASSQLQVTGELFF
D: NA; V: TRBV18; J: TRBJ2-5; size: NA; DNA: TGTGCCAGCTCCGGGTCACCGGGAGAGACCCAGTACTTC; CDR3: CASSGSPGETQYF
D: NA; V: TRBV30; J: TRBJ2-7; size: NA; DNA: TGTGCCTGGACTCCCACCTGGACAGCCTACGAGCAGTACTTC; CDR3: CAWTPTWTAYEQYF
D: NA; V: TRBV6-5; J: TRBJ2-2; size: NA; DNA: TGTGCCAGCAGTTACTCGGGCGCCGCGAACACCGGGGAGCTGTTTTTT; CDR3: CASSYSGAANTGELFF
D: NA; V: TRBV27; J: TRBJ2-2; size: NA; DNA: TGTGCCAGCAGTCCACGGGCGGGCGGGGAGCTGTTTTTT; CDR3: CASSPRAGGELFF
D: TRBD2; V: TRBV10-3; J: TRBJ2-7; size: NA; DNA: TGTGCCACCAAAGTGACTAGCGGTCCTATCGGCTACGAGCAGTACTTC; CDR3: CATKVTSGPIGYEQYF
D: NA; V: TRBV30; J: TRBJ2-1; size: NA; DNA: TGTGCCTGGAGTGAGCTGTCATCGGCCTGGGCTGAGCAGTTCTTC; CDR3: CAWSELSSAWAEQFF
D: TRBD1; V: TRBV28; J: TRBJ1-1; size: NA; DNA: TGTGCCAGCAGATCTGACAGGGGCCCTCCTGAAGCTTTCTTT; CDR3: CASRSDRGPPEAFF
D: NA; V: TRBV11-1; J: TRBJ2-1; size: NA; DNA: TGTGCCAGCAGCTTAGCGCTCTCGGGGGAGGTATACAATGAGCAGTTCTTC; CDR3: CASSLALSGEVYNEQFF
D: NA; V: TRBV20-1; J: TRBJ2-7; size: few; DNA: TGCAGTGCCACCTACGAGCAGTACTTC; CDR3: CSATYEQYF
D: NA; V: TRBV19; J: TRBJ1-1; size: NA; DNA: TGTGCCAGTAGTATCTCCCCGGGCCTTTCCACTGAAGCTTTCTTT; CDR3: CASSISPGLSTEAFF
D: NA; V: TRBV7-9; J: TRBJ1-1; size: many; DNA: TGTGCCAGCAGCTTCGGGAACACTGAAGCTTTCTTT; CDR3: CASSFGNTEAFF
D: TRBD1; V: TRBV2; J: TRBJ1-5; size: NA; DNA: TGTGCCAGCAGTGAAGGAACAGGGGTTCATCAGCCCCAGCATTTT; CDR3: CASSEGTGVHQPQHF
D: TRBD1; V: TRBV6-6; J: TRBJ2-7; size: NA; DNA: TGTGCCAGCAGTTACCTCGGGACAGAGAACTACGAGCAGTACTTC; CDR3: CASSYLGTENYEQYF
D: TRBD1; V: TRBV5-1; J: TRBJ2-7; size: NA; DNA: TGCGCCAGCAGCTCCGAACCGGGACAGGATACCTACGAGCAGTACTTC; CDR3: CASSSEPGQDTYEQYF
D: TRBD2; V: TRBV23-1; J: TRBJ2-3; size: NA; DNA: TGCGCCAGCAGTCCCAGGGGACTAGCGGGAGGAACAGGTTTT; CDR3: CASSPRGLAGGTGF
D: NA; V: TRBV28; J: TRBJ2-7; size: once; DNA: TGTGCCAGCAGTTTTTCCGACAGCCGCTACGAGCAGTACTTC; CDR3: CASSFSDSRYEQYF
D: TRBD1; V: TRBV7-9; J: TRBJ2-7; size: once; DNA: TGTGCCAGCAGCTCGCGCGGGGACAGGCGCTACGAGCAGTACTTC; CDR3: CASSSRGDRRYEQYF
D: TRBD2; V: TRBV27; J: TRBJ2-1; size: NA; DNA: TGTGCCAGCTTGGGGCGGGAGGACAATGAGCAGTTCTTC; CDR3: CASLGREDNEQFF
D: TRBD1; V: TRBV2; J: TRBJ2-6; size: NA; DNA: TGTGCCAGCAAGGACAGGGCCGGGGCCAACGTCCTGACTTTC; CDR3: CASKDRAGANVLTF
D: TRBD2; V: TRBV7-9; J: TRBJ2-7; size: NA; DNA: TGTGCCAGCAGCTCCGGGCGGGGGAGCTACGAGCAGTACTTC; CDR3: CASSSGRGSYEQYF
D: NA; V: TRBV27; J: TRBJ2-1; size: NA; DNA: TGTGCCAGCTGGGGGAGTCCCAGGTTGAATGAGCAGTTCTTC; CDR3: CASWGSPRLNEQFF
D: NA; V: TRBV9; J: TRBJ1-2; size: NA; DNA: TGTGCCACCTCCGGCACCTATGGCTACACCTTC; CDR3: CATSGTYGYTF
D: TRBD2; V: TRBV7-2; J: TRBJ2-7; size: NA; DNA: TGTGCCAGCAGCTTACTTATCGGGGGGTCCGACTACGAGCAGTACTTC; CDR3: CASSLLIGGSDYEQYF
D: NA; V: TRBV28; J: TRBJ1-1; size: once; DNA: TGTGCCAGCAGTTGGGGTGAGGGAGGCACTGAAGCTTTCTTT; CDR3: CASSWGEGGTEAFF
D: NA; V: TRBV7-9; J: TRBJ2-7; size: NA; DNA: TGTGCCAGCAGCTTTGGCGGAGCCTACGAGCAGTACTTC; CDR3: CASSFGGAYEQYF
D: NA; V: TRBV7-9; J: TRBJ2-7; size: few; DNA: TGTGCCAGCAGCTTAGAGGTCAGGAATAACGAGCAGTACTTC; CDR3: CASSLEVRNNEQYF
D: TRBD2; V: TRBV4-3; J: TRBJ2-2; size: NA; DNA: TGCGCCAGCAGCCCTCTTGGGGGGAGGGTGAGCGGGGAGCTGTTTTTT; CDR3: CASSPLGGRVSGELFF
D: NA; V: TRBV23-1; J: TRBJ1-2; size: few; DNA: TGCGCCAGCCCTAACTATGGCTACACCTTC; CDR3: CASPNYGYTF
D: NA; V: TRBV7-6; J: TRBJ2-1; size: NA; DNA: TGTGCCAGCAGCTTAGTTCACTGGCAGGGAACCTACAATGAGCAGTTCTTC; CDR3: CASSLVHWQGTYNEQFF